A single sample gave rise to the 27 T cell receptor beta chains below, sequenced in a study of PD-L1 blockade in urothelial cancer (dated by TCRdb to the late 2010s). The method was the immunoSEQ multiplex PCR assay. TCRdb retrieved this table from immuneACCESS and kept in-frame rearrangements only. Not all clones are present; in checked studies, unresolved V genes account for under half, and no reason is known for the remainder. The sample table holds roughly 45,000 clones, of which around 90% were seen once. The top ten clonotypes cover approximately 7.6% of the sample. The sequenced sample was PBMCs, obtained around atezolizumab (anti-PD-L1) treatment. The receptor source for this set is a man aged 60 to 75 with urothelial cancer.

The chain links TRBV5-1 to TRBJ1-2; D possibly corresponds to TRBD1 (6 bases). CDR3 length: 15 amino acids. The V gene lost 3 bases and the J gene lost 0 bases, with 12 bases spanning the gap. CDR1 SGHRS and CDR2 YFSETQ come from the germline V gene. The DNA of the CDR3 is TGCGCCAGCAGCTCCCGGACAGAAGCTAACTATGGCTACACCTTC. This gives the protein CASSSRTEANYGYTF.

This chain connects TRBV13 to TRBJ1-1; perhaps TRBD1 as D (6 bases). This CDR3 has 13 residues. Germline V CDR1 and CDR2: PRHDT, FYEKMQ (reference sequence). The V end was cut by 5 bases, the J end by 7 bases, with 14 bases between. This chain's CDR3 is CASSPLTGLEAFF. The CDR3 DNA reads TGTGCCAGCAGCCCGTTGACAGGACTTGAAGCTTTCTTT.

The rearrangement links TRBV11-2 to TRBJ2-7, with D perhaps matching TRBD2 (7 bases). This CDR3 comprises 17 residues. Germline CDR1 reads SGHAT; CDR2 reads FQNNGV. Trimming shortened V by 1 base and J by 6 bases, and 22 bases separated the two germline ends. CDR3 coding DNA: TGTGCCAGCAGCTTAGCGGAAGGGGCGGGGGCCCCCAGCGAGCAGTACTTC. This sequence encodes CASSLAEGAGAPSEQYF.

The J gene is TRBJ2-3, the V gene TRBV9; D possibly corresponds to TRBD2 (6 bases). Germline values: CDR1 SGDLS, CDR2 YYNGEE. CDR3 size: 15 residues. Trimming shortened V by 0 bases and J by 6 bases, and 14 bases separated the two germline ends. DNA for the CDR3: TGTGCCAGCAGCGTAGTTCAGGAGGGGAGGGATACGCAGTATTTT. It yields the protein CASSVVQEGRDTQYF.

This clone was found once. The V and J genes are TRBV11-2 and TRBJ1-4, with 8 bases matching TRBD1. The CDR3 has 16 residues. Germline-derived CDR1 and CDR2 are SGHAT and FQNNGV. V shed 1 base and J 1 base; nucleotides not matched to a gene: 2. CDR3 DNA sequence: TGTGCCAGCAGCTTAGGACAGGGGATAACTAATGAAAAACTGTTTTTT. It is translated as CASSLGQGITNEKLFF.

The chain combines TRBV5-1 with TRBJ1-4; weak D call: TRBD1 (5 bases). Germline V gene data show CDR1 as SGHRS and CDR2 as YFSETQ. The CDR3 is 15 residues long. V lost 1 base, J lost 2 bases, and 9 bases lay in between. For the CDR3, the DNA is TGCGCCAGCAGCTTGCTTGGGGGGACTAATGAAAAACTGTTTTTT. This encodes CASSLLGGTNEKLFF.

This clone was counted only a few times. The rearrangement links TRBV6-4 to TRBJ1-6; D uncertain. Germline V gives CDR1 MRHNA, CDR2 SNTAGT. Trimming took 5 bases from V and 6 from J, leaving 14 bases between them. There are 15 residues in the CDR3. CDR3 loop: CASSSTQAANSPLHF. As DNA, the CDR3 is TGTGCCAGCAGTTCTACCCAAGCGGCTAATTCACCCCTCCACTTT.

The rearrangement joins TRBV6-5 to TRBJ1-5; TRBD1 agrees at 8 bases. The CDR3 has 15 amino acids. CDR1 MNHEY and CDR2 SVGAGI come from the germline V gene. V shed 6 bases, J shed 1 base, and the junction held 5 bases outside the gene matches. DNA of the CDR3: TGTGCCAGCAGCCCCGACAGGGGCAGCAATCAGCCCCAGCATTTT. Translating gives CASSPDRGSNQPQHF.

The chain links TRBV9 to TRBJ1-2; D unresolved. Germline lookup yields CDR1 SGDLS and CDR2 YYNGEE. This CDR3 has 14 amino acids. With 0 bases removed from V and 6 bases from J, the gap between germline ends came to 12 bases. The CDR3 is CASSVDTALNGYTF. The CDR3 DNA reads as TGTGCCAGCAGCGTAGACACAGCTCTTAATGGCTACACCTTC.

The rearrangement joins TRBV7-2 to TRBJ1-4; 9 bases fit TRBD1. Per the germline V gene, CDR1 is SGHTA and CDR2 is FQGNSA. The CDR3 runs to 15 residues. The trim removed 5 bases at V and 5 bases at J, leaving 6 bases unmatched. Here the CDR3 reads CASSTRTGVNEKLFF. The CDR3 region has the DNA TGTGCCAGCAGCACGCGGACAGGGGTAAATGAAAAACTGTTTTTT.

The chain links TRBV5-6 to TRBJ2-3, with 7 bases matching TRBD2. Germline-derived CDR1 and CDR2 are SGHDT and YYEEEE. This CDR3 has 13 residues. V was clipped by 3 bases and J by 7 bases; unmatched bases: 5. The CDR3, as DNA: TGTGCCAGCAGCTCGACGGGACTAAATACGCAGTATTTT. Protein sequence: CASSSTGLNTQYF.

CDR3 loop: CASSLGVVAPDTQYF. As DNA, the CDR3 is TGTGCCAGCAGCTTAGGTGTGGTAGCCCCAGATACGCAGTATTTT. The rearrangement uses TRBV7-8 and TRBJ2-3; no firm D call. The germline V gene has CDR1 SGHVS and CDR2 FQNEAQ. V dropped 1 base and J dropped 4 bases, with 12 bases sitting between them. There are 15 residues in the CDR3.

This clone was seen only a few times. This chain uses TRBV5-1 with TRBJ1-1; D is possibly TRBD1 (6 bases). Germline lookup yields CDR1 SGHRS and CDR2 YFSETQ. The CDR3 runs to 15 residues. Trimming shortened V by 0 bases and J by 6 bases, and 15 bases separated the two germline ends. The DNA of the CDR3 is TGCGCCAGCAGCTTGGGCGCCGGCGGGGGCTCTGAAGCTTTCTTT. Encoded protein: CASSLGAGGGSEAFF.

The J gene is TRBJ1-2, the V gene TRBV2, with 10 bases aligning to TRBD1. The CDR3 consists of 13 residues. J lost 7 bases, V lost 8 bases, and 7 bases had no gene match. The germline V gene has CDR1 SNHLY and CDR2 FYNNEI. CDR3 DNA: TGTGCCAGCGCCGGGACAGGGGAAACTGGCTACACCTTC. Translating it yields CASAGTGETGYTF.

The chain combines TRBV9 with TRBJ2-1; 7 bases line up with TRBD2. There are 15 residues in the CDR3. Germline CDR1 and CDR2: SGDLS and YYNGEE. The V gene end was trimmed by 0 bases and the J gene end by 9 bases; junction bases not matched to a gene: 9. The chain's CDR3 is CASSVVEGSGGEQFF. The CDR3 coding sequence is TGTGCCAGCAGCGTAGTCGAGGGTTCGGGGGGTGAGCAGTTCTTC.

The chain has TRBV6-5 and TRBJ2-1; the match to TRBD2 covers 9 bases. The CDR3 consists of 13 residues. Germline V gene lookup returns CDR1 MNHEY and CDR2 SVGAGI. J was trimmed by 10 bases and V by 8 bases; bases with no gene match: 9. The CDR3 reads CASYSGLAVEQFF. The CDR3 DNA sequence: TGTGCCAGCTACTCGGGACTAGCTGTCGAGCAGTTCTTC.

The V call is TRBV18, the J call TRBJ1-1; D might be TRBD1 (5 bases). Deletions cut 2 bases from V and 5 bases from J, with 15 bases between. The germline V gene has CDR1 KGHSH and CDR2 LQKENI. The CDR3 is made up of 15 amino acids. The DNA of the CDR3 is TGTGCCAGCTCACCATCCCCTAGGGGTCTGACTGAAGCTTTCTTT. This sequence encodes CASSPSPRGLTEAFF. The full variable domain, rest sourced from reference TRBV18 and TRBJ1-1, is NAGVMQNPRHLVRRRGQEARLRCSPMKGHSHVYWYRQLPEEGLKFMVYLQKENIIDESGMPKERFSAEFPKEGPSILRIQQVVRGDSAAYFCASSPSPRGLTEAFFGQGTRLTVV.

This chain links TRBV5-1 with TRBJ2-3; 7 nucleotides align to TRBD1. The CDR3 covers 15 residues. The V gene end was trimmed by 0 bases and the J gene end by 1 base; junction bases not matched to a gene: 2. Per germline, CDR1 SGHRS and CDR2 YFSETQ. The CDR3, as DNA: TGCGCCAGCAGCTTGGAGGGGACAGGCACAGATACGCAGTATTTT. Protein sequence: CASSLEGTGTDTQYF.

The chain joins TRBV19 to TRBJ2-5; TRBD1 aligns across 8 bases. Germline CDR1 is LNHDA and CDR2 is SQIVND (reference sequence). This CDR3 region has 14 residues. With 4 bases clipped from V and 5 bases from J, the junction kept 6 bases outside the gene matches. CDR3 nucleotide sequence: TGTGCCAGTAGTACGATTACAGGGGGGGAGACCCAGTACTTC. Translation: CASSTITGGETQYF.

The CDR3 sequence is CASSLEGAGDLASGNTIYF. For the CDR3, the DNA is TGCGCCAGCAGCTTGGAGGGGGCAGGGGACCTTGCCTCTGGAAACACCATATATTTT. The chain is built from TRBV5-1 and TRBJ1-3; 7 bases are shared with TRBD1. V lost 0 bases and J lost 0; bases outside the gene matches: 12. The CDR3 sequence is 19 residues long. Germline assignment: CDR1 SGHRS and CDR2 YFSETQ.

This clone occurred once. DNA for the CDR3: TGTGCCAGCAGCCCCGGACTAGCGGGGGGCACCGGGGAGCTGTTTTTT. This translates into CASSPGLAGGTGELFF. The rearrangement joins TRBV7-8 to TRBJ2-2; 14 positions match TRBD2. After removal of 5 bases from V and 4 bases from J, the junction contained 3 bases not matched to a gene. Looked up from germline, CDR1 is SGHVS and CDR2 is FQNEAQ. The CDR3 sequence is 16 residues long.

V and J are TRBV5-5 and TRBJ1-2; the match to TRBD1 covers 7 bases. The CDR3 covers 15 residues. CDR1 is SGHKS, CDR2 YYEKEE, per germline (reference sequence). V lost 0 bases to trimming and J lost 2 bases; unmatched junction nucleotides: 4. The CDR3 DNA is TGTGCCAGCAGCTTGGAACAGGGGAAAAACTATGGCTACACCTTC. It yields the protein CASSLEQGKNYGYTF.

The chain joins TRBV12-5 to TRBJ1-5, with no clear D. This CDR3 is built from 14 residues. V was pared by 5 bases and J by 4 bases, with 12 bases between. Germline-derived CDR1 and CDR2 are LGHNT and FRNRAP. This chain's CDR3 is CASGTGVNNQPQHF. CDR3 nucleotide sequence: TGTGCTAGTGGTACCGGGGTGAATAATCAGCCCCAGCATTTT.

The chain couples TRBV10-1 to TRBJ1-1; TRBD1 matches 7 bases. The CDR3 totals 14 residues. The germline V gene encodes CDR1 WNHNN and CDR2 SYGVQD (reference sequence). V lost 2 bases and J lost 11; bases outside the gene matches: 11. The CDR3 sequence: CASSEQIDRGPAFF. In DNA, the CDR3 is TGCGCCAGCAGTGAGCAAATAGATAGGGGGCCGGCTTTCTTT.

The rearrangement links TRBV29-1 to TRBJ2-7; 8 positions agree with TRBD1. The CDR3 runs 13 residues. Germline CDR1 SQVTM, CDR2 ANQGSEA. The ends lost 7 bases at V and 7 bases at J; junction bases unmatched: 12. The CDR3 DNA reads TGCAGCGCTGCAAGGACAGGGTCGCGAGAGCAGTACTTC. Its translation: CSAARTGSREQYF.

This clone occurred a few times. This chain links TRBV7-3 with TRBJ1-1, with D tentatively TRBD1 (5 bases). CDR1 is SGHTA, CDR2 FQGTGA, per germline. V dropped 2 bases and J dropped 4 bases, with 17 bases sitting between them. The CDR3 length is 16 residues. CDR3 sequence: CASSLGGVSLGTEAFF. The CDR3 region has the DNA TGTGCCAGCAGCTTAGGAGGGGTCTCCCTGGGCACTGAAGCTTTCTTT.

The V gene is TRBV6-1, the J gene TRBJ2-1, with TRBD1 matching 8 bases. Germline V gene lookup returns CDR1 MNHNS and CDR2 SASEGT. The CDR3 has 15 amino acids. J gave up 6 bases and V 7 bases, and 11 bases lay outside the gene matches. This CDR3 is CASTETWTGFNEQFF. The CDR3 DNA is TGTGCCAGCACCGAAACCTGGACAGGGTTCAATGAGCAGTTCTTC.